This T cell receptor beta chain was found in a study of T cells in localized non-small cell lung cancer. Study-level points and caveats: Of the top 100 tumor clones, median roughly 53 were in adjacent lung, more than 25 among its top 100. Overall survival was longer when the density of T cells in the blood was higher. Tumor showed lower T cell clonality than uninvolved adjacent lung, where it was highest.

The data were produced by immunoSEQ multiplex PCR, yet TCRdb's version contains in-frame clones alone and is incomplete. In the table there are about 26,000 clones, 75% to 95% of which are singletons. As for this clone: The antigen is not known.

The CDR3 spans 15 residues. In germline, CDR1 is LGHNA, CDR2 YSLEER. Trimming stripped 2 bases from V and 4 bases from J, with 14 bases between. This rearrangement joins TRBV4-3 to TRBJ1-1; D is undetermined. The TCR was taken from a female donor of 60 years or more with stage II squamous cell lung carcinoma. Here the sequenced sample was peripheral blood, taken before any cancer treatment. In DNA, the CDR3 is TGCGCCAGCAGCCAATCCCAGCTCCGGGGCACTGAAGCTTTCTTT. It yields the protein CASSQSQLRGTEAFF.